The T cell receptor beta chain under discussion was sequenced for a study of blood T cells in healthy people across ages. Total RNA was extracted at no less than 5 micrograms per sample. Turning to this clonotype: A read error may account for a junction end that differs from germline.

Then a second PCR, running about 6 to 11 cycles, was carried out with a sample-barcoded 5' primer and a J-beta primer mix. TCRdb independently ran MiXCR on the 5' RACE reads; one entry per CDR3 protein. This table holds 700,000 to 900,000 distinct CDR3 sequences, 50% to 65% found once. CDR1 MDHEN and CDR2 SYDVKM come from the germline V gene. The CDR3 is 14 residues long. Sequencing was done on a sample of blood. The rearrangement uses TRBV28 and TRBJ2-1; D is perhaps TRBD2 (6 bases). This TCR came from a man older than 75 in good health. CDR3 residues: CASTAGSSYNGQFF. CDR3 sequence (DNA): TGTGCCAGCACCGCGGGGAGCTCCTACAATGGGCAGTTCTTC.